The next 5 T cell receptor beta chains were all read from a single sample in a study of blood T cells in healthy people across ages. Primers used in a second PCR of roughly 7 to 12 cycles were a sample-barcoded 5' primer and a J-beta primer mix. TCRdb redid the calling of the 5' RACE reads with MiXCR, one entry per CDR3 protein. The table lists around 580,000 distinct CDR3 sequences, roughly 48% of them singletons. The sequenced material came from blood. The source is an elderly man in good health.

This chain connects TRBV7-9 to TRBJ2-1, with D possibly being TRBD1 or TRBD2 (5 bases each). Looked up from germline, CDR1 is SEHNR and CDR2 is FQNEAQ (reference sequence). V lost 5 bases, J lost 12 bases, and 17 bases lay in between. CDR3 length: 13 amino acids. CDR3 nucleotide sequence: TGTGCCAGCAGCAAGTCCAGTGGGGACGTGCAGTTCTTC. The encoded protein is CASSKSSGDVQFF.

This rearrangement joins TRBV12-3 or TRBV12-4 to TRBJ2-7; 8 bases map to TRBD2. V gave up 6 bases and J gave up 7 bases; unmatched junction bases: 14. The CDR3 extends over 15 amino acids. CDR3 sequence reads: CASSPGRAGAVEQYF. CDR3 nucleotides: TGTGCCAGCAGCCCGGGCAGAGCGGGAGCAGTTGAGCAGTACTTC.

The rearrangement uses TRBV15 and TRBJ2-4; D call uncertain. Trimming removed 0 bases from V and 0 bases from J, with 9 bases in between. The CDR3 covers 16 residues. Germline CDR1 reads LNHNV; CDR2 reads YYDKDF (reference sequence). CDR3 sequence (DNA): TGTGCCACCAGCAGAGAACCAGTTCTAGCCAAAAACATTCAGTACTTC. It translates to CATSREPVLAKNIQYF. The full variable domain, completed using reference TRBV15 and TRBJ2-4, is DAMVIQNPRYQVTQFGKPVTLSCSQTLNHNVMYWYQQKSSQAPKLLFHYYDKDFNNEADTPDNFQSRRPNTSFCFLDIRSPGLGDTAMYLCATSREPVLAKNIQYFGAGTRLSVL.

The genes are TRBV7-9 and TRBJ2-5; perhaps TRBD2 as D (5 bases). The V end was cut by 5 bases, the J end by 4 bases, with 17 bases between. CDR3 length: 15 amino acids. Germline V gene lookup returns CDR1 SEHNR and CDR2 FQNEAQ (reference sequence). CDR3 region: CASSPSQIARETQYF. CDR3 in DNA: TGTGCCAGCAGCCCCTCACAAATAGCGCGAGAGACCCAGTACTTC.

This chain uses TRBV2 with TRBJ1-1; possibly TRBD1 for D (6 bases). Germline V lookup: CDR1 SNHLY, CDR2 FYNNEI. V lost 2 bases and J lost 4, with 14 bases in between. CDR3 length: 15 amino acids. The CDR3 loop reads CASSESRGHPTEAFF. As DNA, the CDR3 is TGTGCCAGCAGTGAAAGTCGGGGACACCCCACTGAAGCTTTCTTT.